The 29 T cell receptor beta chains reported below all come from one sample, sequenced in a study of cytomegalovirus exposure and HLA in healthy donors. The protocol was immunoSEQ multiplex PCR, while the TCRdb copy is restricted to in-frame clones and leaves out a portion. The repertoire holds a few hundred thousand clones, with roughly 90% as singletons. Material: PBMCs. Every receptor here comes from a woman aged 18-29 years in good health and CMV-seronegative.

The chain joins TRBV18 to TRBJ2-7, with 10 nucleotides matching TRBD1. Germline V gives CDR1 KGHSH, CDR2 LQKENI. The CDR3 covers 14 residues. With 4 bases clipped from V and 2 bases from J, the junction kept 2 bases outside the gene matches. The CDR3 is CASSHGQGAYEQYF. The CDR3 DNA sequence: TGTGCCAGCTCACACGGACAGGGGGCCTACGAGCAGTACTTC.

The chain links TRBV27 to TRBJ1-2; possible D gene TRBD1, 5 bases. V dropped 0 bases and J dropped 0 bases, with 11 bases sitting between them. CDR3 length: 16 residues. Germline V gives CDR1 MNHEY, CDR2 SMNVEV (reference sequence). The CDR3 region has the DNA TGTGCCAGCAGTTTATCCCGACAGAGTTCTAACTATGGCTACACCTTC. This sequence encodes CASSLSRQSSNYGYTF.

The V gene is TRBV2, the J gene TRBJ2-2; D perhaps matches TRBD1 (5 bases). The CDR3 extends over 14 amino acids. The germline CDR1 and CDR2 sequences are SNHLY and FYNNEI. The ends were cut back, 5 bases at V and 4 bases at J, with 11 bases in the middle. CDR3 in DNA: TGTGCCAGCAGTCCCGGACATGTCACCGGGGAGCTGTTTTTT. Translation gives CASSPGHVTGELFF.

As regards this clone: Because it lacks the conserved phenylalanine or tryptophan at the end, this CDR3 is likely a read error. The DNA is left out, because the CDR3 cannot be placed on it with certainty; the CDR3 is given as TCRdb lists it. V and J are TRBV7-9 and TRBJ2-7; whether TRBD1, the table's D call, matches the DNA was not checked. Germline V lookup: CDR1 SEHNR, CDR2 FQNEAQ (reference sequence). The CDR3 has 12 amino acids, counting both end residues. CDR3 loop: CASSLDFRVLSL.

The chain carries TRBV11-2 and TRBJ1-5; possible D gene TRBD1, 5 bases. CDR1 is SGHAT, CDR2 FQNNGV, per germline. CDR3 length: 16 residues. Trimming removed 1 base from V and 5 bases from J, with 15 bases in between. The CDR3 spells CASSLGGGRGHQPQHF. Written as DNA, the CDR3 is TGTGCCAGCAGCTTAGGGGGGGGAAGGGGCCATCAGCCCCAGCATTTT.

There are many counts of this clone. CDR3 region: CAISGEVAYEQYF. Written as DNA, the CDR3 is TGTGCCATCAGTGGCGAGGTAGCGTACGAGCAGTACTTC. The V and J genes are TRBV10-3 and TRBJ2-7, with D possibly TRBD2 on 5 matching bases. CDR1 and CDR2 (germline): ENHRY, SYGVKD. The CDR3 spans 13 residues. The V gene lost 4 bases and the J gene lost 4 bases, with 11 bases spanning the gap.

This clone came up once. The rearrangement uses TRBV6-5 and TRBJ1-2, with 10 bases that match TRBD1. The CDR3 has 15 residues. J gave up 2 bases and V 5 bases, and 5 bases lay outside the gene matches. Per the germline V gene, CDR1 is MNHEY and CDR2 is SVGAGI. The CDR3 loop is CASSKGQGDNYGYTF. For the CDR3, the DNA is TGTGCCAGCAGTAAAGGACAGGGGGACAACTATGGCTACACCTTC.

V and J are TRBV4-1 and TRBJ1-4; 7 bases agree with TRBD1. The CDR3 loop spans 16 amino acids. Trimming removed 0 bases from V and 8 bases from J; junction bases left unmatched: 9. CDR1 is MGHRA, CDR2 YSYEKL, per germline. CDR3 in amino acids: CASSQDANRGNEKLFF. The CDR3 nucleotides read TGCGCCAGCAGCCAAGATGCGAACAGGGGAAACGAAAAACTGTTTTTT.

The rearrangement links TRBV27 to TRBJ2-7, with D maybe TRBD2 (6 bases). The CDR3 has 15 residues. Germline CDR1 MNHEY, CDR2 SMNVEV (reference sequence). Trimming took 0 bases from V and 2 from J, leaving 11 bases between them. DNA for the CDR3: TGTGCCAGCAGTTTATCGAGGGGAGGTGCCTACGAGCAGTACTTC. As protein: CASSLSRGGAYEQYF.

A single count supports this clone. The V gene is TRBV19, the J gene TRBJ1-4; the D is unclear. The CDR3 length is 14 residues. V was pared by 7 bases and J by 0 bases, with 9 bases between. Germline V CDR1 and CDR2: LNHDA, SQIVND (reference sequence). The CDR3 sequence: CASKGSATNEKLFF. The CDR3 coding sequence is TGTGCCAGTAAAGGCAGCGCAACTAATGAAAAACTGTTTTTT.

This rearrangement joins TRBV2 to TRBJ1-2; no reliable D call. The CDR3 is 11 residues long. Looked up from germline, CDR1 is SNHLY and CDR2 is FYNNEI. Trimming left V 2 bases short and J 14 bases short, with 12 bases between. The CDR3 DNA sequence: TGTGCCAGCAGTGAAACAGAGTCGGGGACCTTC. Translation gives CASSETESGTF.

Details on this clone: Being one base from a much bigger clone, this may be a read error. This rearrangement joins TRBV7-6 to TRBJ2-2; 7 nucleotides agree with TRBD1. There are 15 residues in the CDR3. V gave up 5 bases and J gave up 0 bases; unmatched junction bases: 3. Germline V lookup: CDR1 SGHVS, CDR2 FNYEAQ. The CDR3 nucleotides are TGTGCCAGCAGCCGTCAGGGGGCGAACACCGGGGAGCTGTTTTTT. It is translated as CASSRQGANTGELFF.

This chain joins TRBV9 and TRBJ2-2; TRBD2 agrees at 11 bases. Germline V gene lookup returns CDR1 SGDLS and CDR2 YYNGEE. The junction had 7 bases not matched to a gene; V was cut back by 2 bases and J by 4 bases. The CDR3 is 17 amino acids. In nucleotides, the CDR3 is TGTGCCAGCAGCGTGGGGGGACTAGCGGAGGCCACCGGGGAGCTGTTTTTT. Amino acids: CASSVGGLAEATGELFF. Full variable domain (rest looked up from reference TRBV9 and TRBJ2-2): DSGVTQTPKHLITATGQRVTLRCSPRSGDLSVYWYQQSLDQGLQFLIQYYNGEERAKGNILERFSAQQFPDLHSELNLSSLELGDSALYFCASSVGGLAEATGELFFGEGSRLTVL.

Notes on this clone: Other DNA sequences in the sample encode the same CDR3. This chain uses TRBV27 with TRBJ1-5, with D maybe TRBD1 (5 bases). V lost 3 bases, J lost 4 bases, and 13 bases lay in between. Germline CDR1 reads MNHEY; CDR2 reads SMNVEV (reference sequence). There are 15 residues in the CDR3. CDR3 protein: CASSLEGSGNQPQHF. CDR3 nucleotide sequence: TGTGCCAGCAGTTTGGAGGGGTCAGGGAATCAGCCCCAGCATTTT.

The chain combines TRBV9 with TRBJ2-7; 10 bases map to TRBD1. This CDR3 is 14 amino acids long. The V segment lost 3 bases and the J segment 3 bases; nucleotides outside the gene matches: 3. The germline V gene encodes CDR1 SGDLS and CDR2 YYNGEE. CDR3 sequence (DNA): TGTGCCAGCAGCGAGGGGACAGGGGACTACGAGCAGTACTTC. The encoded protein is CASSEGTGDYEQYF.

The V gene is TRBV6-5, the J gene TRBJ2-7, with 7 bases matching TRBD1. CDR3 length: 14 amino acids. Trimming removed 0 bases from V and 5 bases from J; junction bases left unmatched: 4. Germline loops: CDR1 MNHEY, CDR2 SVGAGI. The CDR3 sequence: CASSYSDRKNEQYF. For the CDR3, the DNA is TGTGCCAGCAGTTACTCGGACAGGAAGAACGAGCAGTACTTC.

The V and J genes are TRBV5-1 and TRBJ2-7, with 9 bases fitting TRBD2. V shed 0 bases and J 6 bases; nucleotides not matched to a gene: 7. This CDR3 comprises 15 residues. CDR1 is SGHRS, CDR2 YFSETQ, per germline. The CDR3 bases are TGCGCCAGCAGCTTGGCATTAGCGGGAGTTCTCGAGCAGTACTTC. It encodes CASSLALAGVLEQYF.

The count of this clone is one. The chain combines TRBV27 with TRBJ2-2; 9 bases are a match to TRBD2. The J segment lost 5 bases and the V segment lost 2 bases, leaving 12 bases of the junction unmatched. Germline V gene data show CDR1 as MNHEY and CDR2 as SMNVEV (reference sequence). The CDR3 is made up of 18 amino acids. The DNA of the CDR3 is TGTGCCAGCAGTTTAATAGGAGCGGGAGGCCGGGGAACCGGGGAGCTGTTTTTT. Translation gives CASSLIGAGGRGTGELFF.

This chain connects TRBV5-6 to TRBJ1-1; 11 bases are a match to TRBD1. From germline, CDR1 is SGHDT and CDR2 YYEEEE. J was trimmed by 1 base and V by 3 bases; bases with no gene match: 8. The CDR3 has 17 amino acids. CDR3 nucleotide sequence: TGTGCCAGCAGCTCCCCGGGACAGGGGGTCACGAACACTGAAGCTTTCTTT. Its translation is CASSSPGQGVTNTEAFF.

The chain combines TRBV9 with TRBJ2-7; 9 nucleotides align to TRBD2. The length of the CDR3 is 16 residues. The ends lost 1 base at V and 3 bases at J; junction bases unmatched: 8. Germline-derived CDR1 and CDR2 are SGDLS and YYNGEE. The CDR3 DNA reads as TGTGCCAGCAGCGTATCCGGACTAGCGTATTACTACGAGCAGTACTTC. Protein sequence: CASSVSGLAYYYEQYF. Full variable domain (outside the CDR3, taken from reference TRBV9 and TRBJ2-7): DSGVTQTPKHLITATGQRVTLRCSPRSGDLSVYWYQQSLDQGLQFLIQYYNGEERAKGNILERFSAQQFPDLHSELNLSSLELGDSALYFCASSVSGLAYYYEQYFGPGTRLTVT.

This clone was detected only once. Here the CDR3 DNA reads TGTGCCAGCAGCTGGACCGGGACAGGGACCTACGAGCAGTACTTC. Its protein is CASSWTGTGTYEQYF. The chain combines TRBV28 with TRBJ2-7; 9 bases are shared with TRBD1. This CDR3 is 15 amino acids long. In germline, CDR1 is MDHEN, CDR2 SYDVKM. The ends lost 6 bases at V and 2 bases at J; junction bases unmatched: 8.

V usage is TRBV7-3 and J usage is TRBJ1-5, with D maybe TRBD1 (5 bases). From germline, CDR1 is SGHTA and CDR2 FQGTGA. Trimming stripped 2 bases from V and 7 bases from J, with 9 bases between. The CDR3 runs to 13 residues. The CDR3 DNA is TGTGCCAGCAGCTTATCGGCAGGGCAGCCCCAGCATTTT. It encodes CASSLSAGQPQHF.

CDR3 in DNA: TGTGCCAGCGGCCCCGGGACTAGCGGAAAAGAGACCCAGTACTTC. This gives the protein CASGPGTSGKETQYF. This rearrangement joins TRBV27 to TRBJ2-5; 11 positions agree with TRBD2. Trimming took 8 bases from V and 3 from J; bases not matched to a gene: 8. The CDR3 runs to 15 residues. Per germline, CDR1 MNHEY and CDR2 SMNVEV (reference sequence).

The rearrangement links TRBV6-5 to TRBJ1-2; D not resolved. V lost 2 bases and J lost 8, with 6 bases in between. This CDR3 spans 11 amino acids. The germline V gene encodes CDR1 MNHEY and CDR2 SVGAGI. CDR3 residues: CASSYNEGYTF. The CDR3 region has the DNA TGTGCCAGCAGTTACAATGAGGGCTACACCTTC.

The V call is TRBV30, the J call TRBJ2-2, with 9 nucleotides matching TRBD2. The CDR3 extends over 14 amino acids. Germline CDR1 is GTSNPN and CDR2 is SVGIG (reference sequence). Trimming at V came to 2 bases and at J to 6 bases, leaving 4 bases not matched to a gene. In nucleotides, the CDR3 is TGTGCCTGGAGTATGGGACTAGCCTCCGGGGAGCTGTTTTTT. Translating it yields CAWSMGLASGELFF.

The chain joins TRBV5-1 to TRBJ2-7; a possible D gene is TRBD1 (5 bases). V was pared by 3 bases and J by 6 bases, with 10 bases between. Germline loops: CDR1 SGHRS, CDR2 YFSETQ. The CDR3 runs 12 residues. The CDR3 region has the DNA TGCGCCAGCAGCTGGCAGGGCGCCGAGCAGTACTTC. The encoded protein is CASSWQGAEQYF.

The chain is built from TRBV6-6 and TRBJ2-2; 7 nucleotides line up with TRBD1. The CDR3 is 16 residues long. Germline V CDR1 and CDR2: MNHNY, SVGAGI (reference sequence). Trimming removed 0 bases from V and 2 bases from J; junction bases left unmatched: 3. CDR3 in DNA: TGTGCCAGCAGTTACTCTTACAGGGGTAACACCGGGGAGCTGTTTTTT. Its translation: CASSYSYRGNTGELFF.

The chain has TRBV7-9 and TRBJ2-1; 9 bases are shared with TRBD2. Germline V gene data show CDR1 as SEHNR and CDR2 as FQNEAQ (reference sequence). The CDR3 totals 18 residues. V was pared by 4 bases and J by 5 bases, with 15 bases of the junction left unmatched. CDR3 sequence reads: CASSSQHPSGRFDNEQFF. The CDR3 coding sequence is TGTGCCAGCAGCTCCCAACACCCCAGCGGGAGGTTCGACAATGAGCAGTTCTTC.

The genes are TRBV4-2 and TRBJ2-7; possible D gene TRBD2, 6 bases. Looked up from germline, CDR1 is LGHNA and CDR2 is YNFKEQ. The ends were cut back, 4 bases at V and 6 bases at J, with 10 bases in the middle. The CDR3 loop spans 12 amino acids. Here the CDR3 reads CASSRDGGEQYF. The CDR3 DNA sequence: TGTGCCAGCAGCCGGGACGGGGGCGAGCAGTACTTC.